The 3 T cell receptor beta chains presented below share a single source sample, sequenced in a study of CD8 T cells in Susac syndrome (dated by TCRdb to about 2019). Receptor amplification or capture employed the immunoSEQ multiplex PCR assay. RNA was extracted using the RNeasy kit, and roughly 0.5 to 1 microgram was reverse transcribed with random hexamers. Using fastp trimming at Q25 and MiXCR clonotype assembly, TCRdb reanalyzed the public sequencing data and kept in-frame beta chains. Duplicate CDR3 protein sequences are folded into a single record with the most common DNA and genes. The sample includes 330,000 or so distinct CDR3 sequences, with roughly 85% observed a single time. Together, the top ten hold 0.21% of the sample. Sequencing was performed on CD8+ T cells from PBMCs. All receptors come from a human donor with multiple sclerosis.

V is TRBV2 and J is TRBJ2-5, with 7 nucleotides matching TRBD2. This CDR3 contains 14 residues. V gave up 4 bases and J gave up 2 bases; unmatched junction bases: 4. Germline loops: CDR1 SNHLY, CDR2 FYNNEI. The CDR3 is CASSARDYQETQYF. The CDR3 DNA reads as TGTGCCAGCAGTGCGCGGGACTATCAAGAGACCCAGTACTTC.

This clonotype was picked up one time. J is TRBJ1-1 and V is TRBV6-5; no clear D. The CDR3 length is 14 residues. CDR1 is MNHEY, CDR2 SVGAGI, per germline. V lost 5 bases to trimming and J lost 4 bases, with 14 bases between them. CDR3 DNA: TGTGCCAGCAGTCTATGGACCGCGGGCACTGAAGCTTTCTTT. This codes for CASSLWTAGTEAFF.

This clonotype was counted between two and nine times. The chain carries TRBV3-1 and TRBJ2-7; 13 bases agree with TRBD2. After removal of 3 bases from V and 4 bases from J, the junction contained 6 bases not matched to a gene. Germline V lookup: CDR1 LGHDT, CDR2 YNNKEL (reference sequence). This CDR3 is 16 amino acids long. CDR3 region: CASSQAGTSGIYEQYF. The CDR3 region has the DNA TGTGCCAGCAGCCAGGCCGGGACTAGCGGGATATACGAGCAGTACTTC.